The following is a T cell receptor (beta chain) sequence with its context. This sample is drawn from a study of T cell responses to AZD1222 COVID-19 vaccine. Sequencing was performed with immunoSEQ multiplex PCR; in TCRdb, only in-frame clones are kept and a portion is missing. The data contain fewer than 150,000 clones, around 92% of them singletons. CDR1 and CDR2 from the germline V gene are SNHLY and FYNNEI. Trimming took 5 bases from V and 7 from J, leaving 14 bases between them. CDR3 length equals 13 residues. This chain joins TRBV2 and TRBJ1-2; possible D gene TRBD1, 5 bases. The sample was peripheral blood, taken 28 days after the second AZD1222 dose. The sequence derives from an adult who received the AZD1222 COVID-19 vaccine. The CDR3 nucleotides read TGTGCCAGCAGTAGCGCAGGGTACCGTGGCTACACCTTC. Its protein product is CASSSAGYRGYTF.